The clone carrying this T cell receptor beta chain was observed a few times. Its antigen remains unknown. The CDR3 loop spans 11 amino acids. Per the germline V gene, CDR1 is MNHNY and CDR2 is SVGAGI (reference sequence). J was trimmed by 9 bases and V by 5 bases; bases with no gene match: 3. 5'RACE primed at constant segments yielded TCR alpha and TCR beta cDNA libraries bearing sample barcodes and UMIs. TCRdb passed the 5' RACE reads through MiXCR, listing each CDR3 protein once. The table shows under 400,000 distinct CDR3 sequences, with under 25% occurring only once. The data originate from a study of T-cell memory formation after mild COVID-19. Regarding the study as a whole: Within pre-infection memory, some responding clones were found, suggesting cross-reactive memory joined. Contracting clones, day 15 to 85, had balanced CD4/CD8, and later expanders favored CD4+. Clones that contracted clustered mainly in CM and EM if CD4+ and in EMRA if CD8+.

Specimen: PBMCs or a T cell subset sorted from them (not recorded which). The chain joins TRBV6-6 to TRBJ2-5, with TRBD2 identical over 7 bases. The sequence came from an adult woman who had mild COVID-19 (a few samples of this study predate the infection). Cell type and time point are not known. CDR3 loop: CASSGGEAQYF. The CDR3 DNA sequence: TGTGCCAGCAGTGGGGGGGAGGCCCAGTACTTC.